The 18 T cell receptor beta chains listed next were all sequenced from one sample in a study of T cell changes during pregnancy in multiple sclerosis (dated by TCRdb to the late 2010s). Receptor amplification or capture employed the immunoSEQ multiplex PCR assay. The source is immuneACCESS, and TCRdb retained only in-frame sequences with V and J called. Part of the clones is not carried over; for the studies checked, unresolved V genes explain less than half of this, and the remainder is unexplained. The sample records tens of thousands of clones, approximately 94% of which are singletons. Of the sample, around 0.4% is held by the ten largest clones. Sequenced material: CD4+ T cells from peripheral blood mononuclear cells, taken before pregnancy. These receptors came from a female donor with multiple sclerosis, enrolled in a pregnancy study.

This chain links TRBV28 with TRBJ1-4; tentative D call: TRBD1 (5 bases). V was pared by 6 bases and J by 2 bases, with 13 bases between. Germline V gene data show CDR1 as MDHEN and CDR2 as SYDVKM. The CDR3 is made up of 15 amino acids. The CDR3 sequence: CASSGAGVTNEKLFF. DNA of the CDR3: TGTGCCAGCAGCGGGGCGGGGGTCACTAATGAAAAACTGTTTTTT.

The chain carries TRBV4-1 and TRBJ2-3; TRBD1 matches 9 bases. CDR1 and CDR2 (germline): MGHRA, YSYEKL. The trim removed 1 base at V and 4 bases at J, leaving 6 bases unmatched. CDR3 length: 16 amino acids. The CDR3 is CASSQGTGVRADTQYF. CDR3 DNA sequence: TGCGCCAGCAGCCAAGGGACAGGGGTTCGCGCAGATACGCAGTATTTT.

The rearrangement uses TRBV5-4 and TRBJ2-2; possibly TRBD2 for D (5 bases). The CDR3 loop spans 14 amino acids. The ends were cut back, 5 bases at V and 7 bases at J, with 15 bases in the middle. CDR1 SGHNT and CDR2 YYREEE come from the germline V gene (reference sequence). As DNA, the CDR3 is TGTGCCAGCAGTCCCGACCTAGCTGGCGGGGAGCTGTTTTTT. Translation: CASSPDLAGGELFF.

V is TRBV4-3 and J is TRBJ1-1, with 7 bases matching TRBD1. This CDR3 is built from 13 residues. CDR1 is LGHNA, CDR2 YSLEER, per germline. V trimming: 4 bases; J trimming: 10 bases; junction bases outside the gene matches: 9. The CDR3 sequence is CASSLRRGQVAFF. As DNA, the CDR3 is TGCGCCAGCAGCCTGAGGAGGGGGCAGGTAGCTTTCTTT.

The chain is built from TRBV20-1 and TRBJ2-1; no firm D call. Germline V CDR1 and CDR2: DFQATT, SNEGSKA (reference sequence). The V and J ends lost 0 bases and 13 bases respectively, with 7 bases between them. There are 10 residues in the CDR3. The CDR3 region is CSARDAVQFF. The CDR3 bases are TGCAGTGCTAGAGATGCGGTCCAGTTCTTC.

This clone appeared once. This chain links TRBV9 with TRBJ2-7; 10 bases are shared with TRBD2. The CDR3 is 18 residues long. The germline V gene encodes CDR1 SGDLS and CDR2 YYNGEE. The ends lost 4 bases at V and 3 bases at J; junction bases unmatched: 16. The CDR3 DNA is TGTGCCAGCAGCCCCGACCGGGGGCTAGCGGGAGTCAACTACGAGCAGTACTTC. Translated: CASSPDRGLAGVNYEQYF. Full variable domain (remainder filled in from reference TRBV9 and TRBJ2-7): DSGVTQTPKHLITATGQRVTLRCSPRSGDLSVYWYQQSLDQGLQFLIQYYNGEERAKGNILERFSAQQFPDLHSELNLSSLELGDSALYFCASSPDRGLAGVNYEQYFGPGTRLTVT.

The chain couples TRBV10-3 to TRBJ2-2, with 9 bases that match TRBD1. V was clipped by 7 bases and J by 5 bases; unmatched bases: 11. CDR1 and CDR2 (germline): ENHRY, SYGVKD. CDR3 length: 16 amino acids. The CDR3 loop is CAINAFRDRETGELFF. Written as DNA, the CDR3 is TGTGCCATCAACGCATTCCGGGACAGGGAGACCGGGGAGCTGTTTTTT.

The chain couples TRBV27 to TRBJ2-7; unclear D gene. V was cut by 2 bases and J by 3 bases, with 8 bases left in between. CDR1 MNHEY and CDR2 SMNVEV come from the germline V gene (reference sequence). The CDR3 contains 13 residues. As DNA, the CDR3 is TGTGCCAGCAGTTTAGGCAGGAACTACGAGCAGTACTTC. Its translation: CASSLGRNYEQYF.

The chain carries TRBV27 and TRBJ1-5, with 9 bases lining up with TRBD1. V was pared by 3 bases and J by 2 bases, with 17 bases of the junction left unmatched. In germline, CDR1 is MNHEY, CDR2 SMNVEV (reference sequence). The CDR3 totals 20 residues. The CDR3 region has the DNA TGTGCCAGCAGTTTTCTGTTACCGGGACAGGGTCTAGCGGGCAATCAGCCCCAGCATTTT. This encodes CASSFLLPGQGLAGNQPQHF.

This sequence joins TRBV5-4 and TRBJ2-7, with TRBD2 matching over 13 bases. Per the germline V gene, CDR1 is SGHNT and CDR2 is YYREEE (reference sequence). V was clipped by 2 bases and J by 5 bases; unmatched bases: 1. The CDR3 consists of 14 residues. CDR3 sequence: CASSLLAGGHEQYF. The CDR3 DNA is TGTGCCAGCAGCTTACTAGCGGGAGGGCACGAGCAGTACTTC.

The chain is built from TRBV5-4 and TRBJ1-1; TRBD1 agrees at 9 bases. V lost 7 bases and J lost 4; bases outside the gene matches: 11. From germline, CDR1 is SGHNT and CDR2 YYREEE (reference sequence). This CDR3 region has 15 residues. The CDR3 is CASYGTGQIVTEAFF. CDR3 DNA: TGTGCCAGCTATGGGACAGGGCAAATTGTCACTGAAGCTTTCTTT.

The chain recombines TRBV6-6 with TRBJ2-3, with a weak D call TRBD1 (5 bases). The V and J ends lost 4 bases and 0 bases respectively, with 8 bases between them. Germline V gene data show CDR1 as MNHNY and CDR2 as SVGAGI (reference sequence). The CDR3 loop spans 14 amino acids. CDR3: CASSWGGSTDTQYF. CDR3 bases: TGTGCCAGCAGTTGGGGCGGTAGCACAGATACGCAGTATTTT.

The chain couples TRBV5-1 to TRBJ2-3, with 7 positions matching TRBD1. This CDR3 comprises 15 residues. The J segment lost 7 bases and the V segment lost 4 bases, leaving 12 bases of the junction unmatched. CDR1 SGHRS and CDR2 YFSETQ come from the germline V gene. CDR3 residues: CASSTGVDYMNTQYF. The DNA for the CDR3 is TGCGCCAGCAGCACAGGGGTAGATTACATGAATACGCAGTATTTT.

The chain's CDR3 is CASRGTGVNEQFF. The CDR3 DNA sequence: TGTGCCAGCCGCGGGACAGGGGTAAATGAGCAGTTCTTC. The chain has TRBV4-2 and TRBJ2-1; TRBD1 matches at 10 bases. With V trimmed by 8 bases and J by 7 bases, 5 bases remained unmatched. Germline values: CDR1 LGHNA, CDR2 YNFKEQ. The CDR3 length is 13 residues.

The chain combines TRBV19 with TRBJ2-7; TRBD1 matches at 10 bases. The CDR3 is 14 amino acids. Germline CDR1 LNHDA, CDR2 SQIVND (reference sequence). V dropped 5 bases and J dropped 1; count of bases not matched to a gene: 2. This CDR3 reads CASSSGQGSYEQYF. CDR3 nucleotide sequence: TGTGCCAGTAGTTCGGGACAGGGGTCCTACGAGCAGTACTTC.

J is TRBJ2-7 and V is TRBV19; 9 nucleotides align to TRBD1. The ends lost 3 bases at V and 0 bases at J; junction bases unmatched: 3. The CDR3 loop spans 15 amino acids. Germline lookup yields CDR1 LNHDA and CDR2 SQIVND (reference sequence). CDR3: CASSILTGGSYEQYF. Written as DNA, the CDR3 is TGTGCCAGTAGTATCTTGACAGGGGGCTCCTACGAGCAGTACTTC.

The CDR3 DNA reads TGTGCCAGCGAAGACCCCTCAGGGTTTACTGAAGCTTTCTTT. It translates to CASEDPSGFTEAFF. The chain links TRBV28 to TRBJ1-1; possibly TRBD1 for D (5 bases). Trimming left V 8 bases short and J 5 bases short, with 18 bases between. The CDR3 extends over 14 amino acids. From germline, CDR1 is MDHEN and CDR2 SYDVKM. The full variable domain, completed using reference TRBV28 and TRBJ1-1, is DVKVTQSSRYLVKRTGEKVFLECVQDMDHENMFWYRQDPGLGLRLIYFSYDVKMKEKGDIPEGYSVSREKKERFSLILESASTNQTSMYLCASEDPSGFTEAFFGQGTRLTVV.

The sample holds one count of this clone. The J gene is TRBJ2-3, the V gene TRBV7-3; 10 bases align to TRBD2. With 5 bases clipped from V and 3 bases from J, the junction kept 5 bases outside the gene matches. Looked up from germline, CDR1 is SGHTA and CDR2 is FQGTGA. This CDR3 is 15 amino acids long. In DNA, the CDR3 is TGTGCCAGCAGCCCCCTAGCGGGAGATACAGATACGCAGTATTTT. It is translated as CASSPLAGDTDTQYF.